The 2 T cell receptor beta chains below come from one sample, sequenced in a study of shared clonotypes between healthy human individuals. Method: immunoSEQ multiplex PCR; TCRdb's copy keeps in-frame clones and lacks some. Among 2 million to 3 million clones listed, roughly 93% were seen once. The sequenced material came from naive CD4+ T cells from PBMCs. The subset here: CD45RA+ positively selected. The receptors originated from a young man in good health. Some clones in this sample may be carry-over from other donors' samples.

V and J are TRBV28 and TRBJ1-5; 7 positions match TRBD1. V dropped 5 bases and J dropped 2; count of bases not matched to a gene: 6. This CDR3 has 15 residues. Germline V gives CDR1 MDHEN, CDR2 SYDVKM. The CDR3 protein is CASSNRGGGNQPQHF. As DNA, the CDR3 is TGTGCCAGCAGTAACAGGGGTGGAGGCAATCAGCCCCAGCATTTT.

This chain joins TRBV19 and TRBJ1-1; D not resolved. The CDR3 loop spans 18 amino acids. From germline, CDR1 is LNHDA and CDR2 SQIVND (reference sequence). V dropped 6 bases and J dropped 0 bases, with 23 bases sitting between them. The CDR3 coding sequence is TGTGCCAGTAGAACACGACGCGGGGTAGGGTACATGAACACTGAAGCTTTCTTT. Translated, it gives CASRTRRGVGYMNTEAFF.